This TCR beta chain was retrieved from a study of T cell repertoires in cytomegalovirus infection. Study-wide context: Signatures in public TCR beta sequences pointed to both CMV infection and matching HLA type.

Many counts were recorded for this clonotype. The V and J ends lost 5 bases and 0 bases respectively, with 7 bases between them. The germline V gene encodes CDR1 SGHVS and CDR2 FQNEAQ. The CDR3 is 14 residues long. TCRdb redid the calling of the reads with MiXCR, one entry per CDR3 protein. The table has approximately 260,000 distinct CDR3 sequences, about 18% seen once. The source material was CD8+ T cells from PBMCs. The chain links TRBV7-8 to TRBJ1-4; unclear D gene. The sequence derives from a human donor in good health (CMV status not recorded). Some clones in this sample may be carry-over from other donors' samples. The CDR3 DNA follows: TGTGCCAGCAGCGCAGGCTCAACTAATGAAAAACTGTTTTTT. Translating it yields CASSAGSTNEKLFF.